Listed below are T cell receptor beta chains from one sample, sequenced in a study of read filtering for tumor transcriptome and immune sequencing. MiXCR, applied by TCRdb to the reads, yields one record per CDR3 protein. The sample lists 130,000 or so distinct CDR3 sequences; over 10% were seen once. The specimen sequenced was a population of CD138-negative cells sorted from bone marrow. All receptors come from a donor at least 40 years old with multiple myeloma. CDR3s leave out the opening cysteine and the closing phenylalanine or tryptophan. Clone size is not always given. Where it is, it says once, few, many or a class for expanded clones.

V	size	J	CDR3
TRBV9	many	TRBJ2-1	ASSVVPDEQF
TRBV18	-	TRBJ2-2	ASSPPGVAGGTGELF
TRBV4-2	-	TRBJ2-1	ASGTWQGTYNEQF
TRBV12-3/TRBV12-4	many	TRBJ2-2	ASSLTGGSVRTGELF
TRBV29-1	many	TRBJ2-7	SAGADSYEQY
TRBV24-1	few	TRBJ2-5	ATSDMTALGETQY
TRBV27	many	TRBJ2-3	ASSLRGTDTQY
TRBV12-3/TRBV12-4	many	TRBJ2-3	ASRPGTSGDTQY
TRBV18	many	TRBJ2-1	ASSPRSRGGYNEQF
TRBV4-3	-	TRBJ2-6	ASSQDGQAGTNVLT
TRBV7-8	many	TRBJ2-7	ASSPLPGTYEQY
TRBV18	many	TRBJ2-2	ASSPSTSGSSAGELF
TRBV7-8	many	TRBJ1-1	ASARVRGRNTEAL
TRBV6-2/TRBV6-3	many	TRBJ1-1	ASRRDPGQGRTEAF
TRBV7-9	-	TRBJ2-1	ASSLGLHDEQF
TRBV20-1	many	TRBJ2-3	SATGVAGPPDTQY
TRBV29-1	many	TRBJ1-1	SALPVNTEAF
TRBV3-1	many	TRBJ2-1	ASSAGGYSYNEQF
TRBV12-3/TRBV12-4	many	TRBJ2-6	ASSFPFGTGVSGANVLT
TRBV24-1	many	TRBJ2-2	ATSDPGQVYTGELF
TRBV12-5	-	TRBJ2-5	ASGPRLPQETQY
TRBV20-1	many	TRBJ2-1	SASKGAEQF
TRBV6-6	many	TRBJ1-5	ASSRRTDSNQPQH
TRBV24-1	few	TRBJ2-3	ATSDFSSAYTQY
TRBV4-3	many	TRBJ2-4	ASSQEPPGLENIQY
TRBV9	many	TRBJ1-1	ASSVVTDGLGTEAF
TRBV20-1	many	TRBJ2-7	SARLAGAPRVYEQY
TRBV27	many	TRBJ2-1	ASSRSSVTNNEQF
TRBV7-3	many	TRBJ2-4	ASSLIGRGIQY
TRBV7-9	many	TRBJ1-5	ASSNGDQPQH
TRBV30	many	TRBJ1-5	AWSGSRVWGSNQPQH
TRBV2	many	TRBJ1-6	ASSERDSINSPLH
TRBV11-2	many	TRBJ2-1	ASSSTGRSYNEQF
TRBV11-2	-	TRBJ2-1	ASSSLGPGLAGSYSYNEQF
TRBV3-1	many	TRBJ1-1	ASSQVPGETEAF
TRBV29-1	many	TRBJ2-1	SVPRTSSNEQF
TRBV20-1	many	TRBJ2-5	SARESGETETQY
TRBV27	few	TRBJ2-7	ASSFIRAGGPYEQY
TRBV9	few	TRBJ2-1	ASSVGDYNEQF
TRBV7-9	many	TRBJ1-5	ASSLEDQPQH
TRBV20-1	many	TRBJ2-1	SARDGSSREQF
TRBV4-1	many	TRBJ1-1	ASSHFNEAF
TRBV29-1	many	TRBJ2-5	SVGNGTVKETQY
TRBV12-3/TRBV12-4	-	TRBJ2-3	AGSPRNTDTQY
TRBV19	many	TRBJ1-5	ASSPGTGSPQPQH
TRBV30	-	TRBJ1-1	AWTGQGEAF
TRBV7-2	many	TRBJ1-4	ASSFGQGGKLF
TRBV20-1	many	TRBJ2-7	SARDFRGDRGREQY
TRBV20-1	few	TRBJ1-2	SAREASTTNYGYT
TRBV6-5	many	TRBJ2-1	ASSFDRSYNEQF
TRBV20-1	many	TRBJ2-3	SVDQPEVTDTQY
TRBV29-1	many	TRBJ2-1	SVAVDEQF
TRBV6-1	many	TRBJ2-1	ASSEVGSEQF